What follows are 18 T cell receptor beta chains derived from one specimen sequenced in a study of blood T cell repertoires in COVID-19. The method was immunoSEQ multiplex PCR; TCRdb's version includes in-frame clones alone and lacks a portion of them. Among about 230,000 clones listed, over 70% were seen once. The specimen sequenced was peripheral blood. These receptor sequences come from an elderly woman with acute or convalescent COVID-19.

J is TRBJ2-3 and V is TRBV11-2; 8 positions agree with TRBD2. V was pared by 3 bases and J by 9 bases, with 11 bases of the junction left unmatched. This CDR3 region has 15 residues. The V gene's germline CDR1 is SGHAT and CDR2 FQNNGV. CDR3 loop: CASSFGGGPAGTQYF. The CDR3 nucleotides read TGTGCCAGCAGCTTTGGCGGGGGGCCCGCGGGGACGCAGTATTTT.

The CDR3 sequence is CAIRAGDGENIQYF. The CDR3 DNA reads TGTGCCATCAGGGCGGGAGATGGGGAAAACATTCAGTACTTC. The V gene is TRBV10-3, the J gene TRBJ2-4; 7 positions match TRBD2. The V segment lost 6 bases and the J segment 5 bases; nucleotides outside the gene matches: 7. This CDR3 region has 14 residues. Germline V gives CDR1 ENHRY, CDR2 SYGVKD.

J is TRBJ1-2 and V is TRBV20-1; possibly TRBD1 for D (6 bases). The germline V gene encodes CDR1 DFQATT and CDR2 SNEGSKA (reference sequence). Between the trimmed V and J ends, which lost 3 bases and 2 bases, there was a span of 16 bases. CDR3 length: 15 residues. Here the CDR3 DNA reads TGCAGTGCTAGTTCCGCGGGGGGGCCGAACTATGGCTACACCTTC. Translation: CSASSAGGPNYGYTF.

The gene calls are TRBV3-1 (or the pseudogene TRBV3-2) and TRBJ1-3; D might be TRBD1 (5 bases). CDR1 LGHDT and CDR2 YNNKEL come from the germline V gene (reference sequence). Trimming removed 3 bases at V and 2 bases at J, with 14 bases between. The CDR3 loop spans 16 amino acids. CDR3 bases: TGTGCCAGCAGCCATAGTCATCAGGGCCCTGGAAACACCATATATTTT. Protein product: CASSHSHQGPGNTIYF.

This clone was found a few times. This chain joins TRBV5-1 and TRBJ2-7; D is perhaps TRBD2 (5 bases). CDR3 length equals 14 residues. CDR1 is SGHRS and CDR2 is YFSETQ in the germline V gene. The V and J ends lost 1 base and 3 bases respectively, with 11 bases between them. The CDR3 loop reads CASSLSGGDYEQYF. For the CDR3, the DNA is TGCGCCAGCAGCTTGTCTGGAGGCGACTACGAGCAGTACTTC.

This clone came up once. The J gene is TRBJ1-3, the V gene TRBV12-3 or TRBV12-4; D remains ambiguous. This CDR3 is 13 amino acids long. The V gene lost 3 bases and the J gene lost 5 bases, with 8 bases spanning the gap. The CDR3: CASSLGSRNTIYF. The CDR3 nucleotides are TGTGCCAGCAGTTTGGGCAGCAGAAACACCATATATTTT.

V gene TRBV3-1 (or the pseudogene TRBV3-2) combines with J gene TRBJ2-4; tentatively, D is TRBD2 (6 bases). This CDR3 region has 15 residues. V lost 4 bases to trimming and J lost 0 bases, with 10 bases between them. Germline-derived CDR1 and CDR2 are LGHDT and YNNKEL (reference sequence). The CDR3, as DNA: TGTGCCAGCAGCCCCGGGACTTTAGCCAAAAACATTCAGTACTTC. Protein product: CASSPGTLAKNIQYF.

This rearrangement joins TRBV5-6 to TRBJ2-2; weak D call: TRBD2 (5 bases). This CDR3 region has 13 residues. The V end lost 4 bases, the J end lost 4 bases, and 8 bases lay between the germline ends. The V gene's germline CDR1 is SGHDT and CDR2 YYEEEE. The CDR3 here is CASSDTSTGELFF. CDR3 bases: TGTGCCAGCAGCGATACTAGCACCGGGGAGCTGTTTTTT.

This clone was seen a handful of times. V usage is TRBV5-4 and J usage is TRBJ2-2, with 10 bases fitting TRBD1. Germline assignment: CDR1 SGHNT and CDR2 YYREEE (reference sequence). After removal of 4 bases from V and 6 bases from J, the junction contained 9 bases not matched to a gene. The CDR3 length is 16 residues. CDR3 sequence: CASSGRTGGFAGELFF. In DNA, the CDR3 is TGTGCCAGCAGCGGCAGGACAGGGGGATTCGCCGGGGAGCTGTTTTTT. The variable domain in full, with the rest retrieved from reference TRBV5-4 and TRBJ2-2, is ETGVTQSPTHLIKTRGQQVTLRCSSQSGHNTVSWYQQALGQGPQFIFQYYREEENGRGNFPPRFSGLQFPNYSSELNVNALELDDSALYLCASSGRTGGFAGELFFGEGSRLTVL.

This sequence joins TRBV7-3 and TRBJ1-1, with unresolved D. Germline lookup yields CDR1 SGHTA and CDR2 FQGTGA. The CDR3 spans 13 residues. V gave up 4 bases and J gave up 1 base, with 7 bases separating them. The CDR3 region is CASSSERNTEAFF. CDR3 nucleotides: TGTGCCAGCAGCTCGGAGAGGAACACTGAAGCTTTCTTT.

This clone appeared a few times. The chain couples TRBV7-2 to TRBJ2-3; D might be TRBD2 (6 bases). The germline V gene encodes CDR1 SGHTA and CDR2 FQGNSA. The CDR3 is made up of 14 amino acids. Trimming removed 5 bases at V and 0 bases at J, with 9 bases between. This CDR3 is CASSQAGSTDTQYF. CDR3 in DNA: TGTGCCAGCAGCCAAGCGGGTAGCACAGATACGCAGTATTTT.

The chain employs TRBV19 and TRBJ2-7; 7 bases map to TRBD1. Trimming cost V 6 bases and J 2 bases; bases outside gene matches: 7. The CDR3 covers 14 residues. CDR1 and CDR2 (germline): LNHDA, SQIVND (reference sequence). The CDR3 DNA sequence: TGTGCCAGTAGGGTGAGACAGGGTCCCTACGAGCAGTACTTC. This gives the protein CASRVRQGPYEQYF.

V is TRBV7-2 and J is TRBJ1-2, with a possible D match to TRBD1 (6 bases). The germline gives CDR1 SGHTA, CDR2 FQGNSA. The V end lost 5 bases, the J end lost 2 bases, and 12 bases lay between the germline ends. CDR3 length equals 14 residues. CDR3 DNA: TGTGCCAGCAGCACCAGTAGGGGGAACTATGGCTACACCTTC. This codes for CASSTSRGNYGYTF.

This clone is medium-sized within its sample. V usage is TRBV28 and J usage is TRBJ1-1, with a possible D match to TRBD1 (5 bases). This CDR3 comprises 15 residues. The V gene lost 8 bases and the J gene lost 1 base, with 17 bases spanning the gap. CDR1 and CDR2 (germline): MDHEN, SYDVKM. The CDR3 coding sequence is TGTGCCAGCGGCGTAGGGGCCCACTCGAACACTGAAGCTTTCTTT. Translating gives CASGVGAHSNTEAFF. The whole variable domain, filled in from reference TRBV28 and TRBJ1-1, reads DVKVTQSSRYLVKRTGEKVFLECVQDMDHENMFWYRQDPGLGLRLIYFSYDVKMKEKGDIPEGYSVSREKKERFSLILESASTNQTSMYLCASGVGAHSNTEAFFGQGTRLTVV.

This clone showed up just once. The CDR3 DNA is TGCGCCAGCAGCCCGGGACTAGCGGGGGCGGGCGAGCAGTACTTC. It codes for CASSPGLAGAGEQYF. This chain connects TRBV5-1 to TRBJ2-7; 14 bases map to TRBD2. With V trimmed by 4 bases and J by 6 bases, 6 bases remained unmatched. The CDR3 runs 15 residues. CDR1 and CDR2 (germline): SGHRS, YFSETQ.

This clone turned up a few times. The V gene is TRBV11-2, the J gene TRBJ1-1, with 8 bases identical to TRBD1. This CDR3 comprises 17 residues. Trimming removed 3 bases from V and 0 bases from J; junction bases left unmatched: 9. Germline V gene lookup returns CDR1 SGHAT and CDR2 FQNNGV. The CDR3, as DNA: TGTGCCAGCAGCTTCGGTGGGGCAGGGGGCTTGAACACTGAAGCTTTCTTT. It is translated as CASSFGGAGGLNTEAFF. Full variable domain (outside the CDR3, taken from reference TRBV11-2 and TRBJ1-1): EAGVAQSPRYKIIEKRQSVAFWCNPISGHATLYWYQQILGQGPKLLIQFQNNGVVDDSQLPKDRFSAERLKGVDSTLKIQPAKLEDSAVYLCASSFGGAGGLNTEAFFGQGTRLTVV.

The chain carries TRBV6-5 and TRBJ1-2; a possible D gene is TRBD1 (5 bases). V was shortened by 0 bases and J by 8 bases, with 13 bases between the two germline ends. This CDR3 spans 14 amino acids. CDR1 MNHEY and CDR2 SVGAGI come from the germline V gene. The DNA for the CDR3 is TGTGCCAGCAGTTACTCCGGGGGGTTAGAGGGCTACACCTTC. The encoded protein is CASSYSGGLEGYTF.

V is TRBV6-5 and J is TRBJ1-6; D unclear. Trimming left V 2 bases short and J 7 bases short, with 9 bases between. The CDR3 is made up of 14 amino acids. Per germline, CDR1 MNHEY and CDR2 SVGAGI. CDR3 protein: CASSYDNANSPLHF. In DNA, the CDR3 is TGTGCCAGCAGTTACGACAATGCCAATTCACCCCTCCACTTT.